The rows below give T cell receptor beta chains drawn from one sample of a study of OX40 agonist ivuxolimab in advanced cancers. TCRdb keeps only in-frame clones here, not all; method: immunoSEQ multiplex PCR. The profile shows about 130,000 clones, around 90% of them singletons. The source material was CD4+ or CD8+ T cells sorted from blood, sampled in a trial of the OX40 agonist ivuxolimab. The source is an adult with an advanced solid tumor such as melanoma, head and neck, liver or kidney cancer. CDR3s include the opening cysteine and the closing phenylalanine or tryptophan. D genes are given only for firm matches. The listing skips clone size in some rows; elsewhere it reads once, few, many or a size class.

D	size	V	J	DNA	CDR3
-	-	TRBV27	TRBJ2-7	TGTGCCAGCAGTTTCCGGGGAACCTACGAGCAGTACTTC	CASSFRGTYEQYF
TRBD1	-	TRBV5-1	TRBJ1-2	TGCGCCAGCAGCCCCCGGACAGGGGAGAGAATGTATGGCTACACCTTC	CASSPRTGERMYGYTF
-	-	TRBV10-3	TRBJ1-4	TGTGCCATCAGTGAGTCGGGACTGAGCGAAAAACTGTTTTTT	CAISESGLSEKLFF
TRBD1	-	TRBV29-1	TRBJ1-1	TGCAGCGCCAGACAGGGGGCGAACACTGAAGCTTTCTTT	CSARQGANTEAFF
-	once	TRBV28	TRBJ1-1	TGTGCCAGCAGTTTAGACTCTCCCGAAGCTTTCTTT	CASSLDSPEAFF
-	-	TRBV6-6	TRBJ2-7	TGTGCCAGCAGATTGACAGGAACCTACGAGCAGTACTTC	CASRLTGTYEQYF
-	-	TRBV5-5	TRBJ1-2	TGTGCCAGCAGCCCCTTCGCCGGACAGTCGTATGGCTACACCTTC	CASSPFAGQSYGYTF
-	-	TRBV28	TRBJ2-1	TGTGCCAGCAGTTCCACCTCGGCGACGGCCTACAATGAGCAGTTCTTC	CASSSTSATAYNEQFF
TRBD2	-	TRBV7-9	TRBJ2-3	TGTGCCAGCAGCTGGACTAGCGGACCCAACCCAGATACGCAGTATTTT	CASSWTSGPNPDTQYF
-	-	TRBV7-9	TRBJ1-1	TGTGCCAGCAGCAGCCTAGGCAGGGGTGAAGCTTTCTTT	CASSSLGRGEAFF
TRBD2	-	TRBV19	TRBJ2-1	TGTGCCAGTAGTTTAGGGACTAGCGGGAGTGTGGAGCAGTTCTTC	CASSLGTSGSVEQFF
TRBD1	-	TRBV9	TRBJ2-7	TGTGCCAGCAGCTTCGGACAGGGGGCCGGGGAGCAGTACTTC	CASSFGQGAGEQYF
TRBD2	-	TRBV6-5	TRBJ2-7	TGTGCCAGCAGCAGATCTAGCGGGGGCCCCTACGAGCAGTACTTC	CASSRSSGGPYEQYF
-	once	TRBV9	TRBJ2-1	TGTGCCAGCAGCGTAGAATACAGGGATAATGAGCAGTTCTTC	CASSVEYRDNEQFF
-	once	TRBV6-1	TRBJ2-1	TGTGCCAGCAATGGGGACTCCCCCAGAGAGCAGTTCTTC	CASNGDSPREQFF
TRBD1	few	TRBV2	TRBJ1-2	TGTGCCAGCAGGGGACAGGGTGAAGGCTACACCTTC	CASRGQGEGYTF
-	-	TRBV18	TRBJ2-6	TGTGCCAGCTCACCACCCGCCATCACCTTTCCTGGGGCCAACGTCCTGACTTTC	CASSPPAITFPGANVLTF
-	-	TRBV6-5	TRBJ2-7	TGTGCCAGCACCACTCGTCGGTCCTTCTCCTACGAGCAGTACTTC	CASTTRRSFSYEQYF
TRBD1	-	TRBV12-5	TRBJ2-4	TGTGCTAGTGGTTTGGATGCCACAGGGGGTCTTCAGTACTTC	CASGLDATGGLQYF
TRBD2	-	TRBV6-1	TRBJ2-1	TGTGCCAGCAGTGAAGGGAGACTAGCGGGAGGACCCTACAATGAGCAGTTCTTC	CASSEGRLAGGPYNEQFF
-	-	TRBV6-1	TRBJ1-1	TGTGCCAGCAGACTAGATGCGAACACTGAAGCTTTCTTT	CASRLDANTEAFF
-	-	TRBV28	TRBJ2-3	TGTGCCAGCAGTTTAGCGACAGATACGCAGTATTTT	CASSLATDTQYF
-	-	TRBV27	TRBJ2-1	TGTGCCAGCAGGTGGACGCAAAAGAATGAGCAGTTCTTC	CASRWTQKNEQFF
-	-	TRBV7-3	TRBJ1-1	TGTGCCAGCAGCTTAACAGGGGTGGCTGAAGCTTTCTTT	CASSLTGVAEAFF
-	-	TRBV15	TRBJ2-5	TGTGCCACCAGCAGAGATCCTAGCGAGCACCAAGAGACCCAGTACTTC	CATSRDPSEHQETQYF
-	-	TRBV19	TRBJ1-1	TGTGCCAGTAGCCCGAAACGTCCTATCATGAACACTGAAGCTTTCTTT	CASSPKRPIMNTEAFF
-	-	TRBV5-1	TRBJ2-3	TGCGCCAGCAGCCCCATCGACAGTAGCACAGATACGCAGTATTTT	CASSPIDSSTDTQYF
-	-	TRBV28	TRBJ1-2	TGTGCCAGCAGTTTAGCAGGAGAGTATGGCTACACCTTC	CASSLAGEYGYTF
TRBD2	-	TRBV6-1	TRBJ2-7	TGTGCTCACGGGTGGGCGGGAGTCAGCGAGCAGTACTTC	CAHGWAGVSEQYF
TRBD1	-	TRBV5-4	TRBJ1-1	TGTGCCAGCAGCAGGGACAGGGCCGACACTGAAGCTTTCTTT	CASSRDRADTEAFF
-	once	TRBV18	TRBJ1-4	TGTGCCAGCTCACCACCGGACGGTACAGAAAAACTGTTTTTT	CASSPPDGTEKLFF